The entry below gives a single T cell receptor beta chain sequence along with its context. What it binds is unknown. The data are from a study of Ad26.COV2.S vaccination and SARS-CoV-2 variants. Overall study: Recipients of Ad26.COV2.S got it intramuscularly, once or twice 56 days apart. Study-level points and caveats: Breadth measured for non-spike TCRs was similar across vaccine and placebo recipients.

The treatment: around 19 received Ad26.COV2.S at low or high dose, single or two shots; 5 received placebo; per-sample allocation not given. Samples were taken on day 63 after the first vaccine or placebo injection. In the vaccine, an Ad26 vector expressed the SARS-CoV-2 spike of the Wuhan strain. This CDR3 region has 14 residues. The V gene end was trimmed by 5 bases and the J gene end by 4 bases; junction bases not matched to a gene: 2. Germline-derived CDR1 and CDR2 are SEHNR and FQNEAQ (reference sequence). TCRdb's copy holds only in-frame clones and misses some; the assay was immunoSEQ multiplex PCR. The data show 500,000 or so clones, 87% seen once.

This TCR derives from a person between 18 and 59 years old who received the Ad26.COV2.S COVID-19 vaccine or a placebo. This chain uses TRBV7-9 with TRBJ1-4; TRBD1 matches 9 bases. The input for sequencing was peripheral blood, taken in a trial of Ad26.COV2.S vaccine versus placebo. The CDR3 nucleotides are TGTGCCAGCAGCCCGGACAGGGGTAATGAAAAACTGTTTTTT. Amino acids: CASSPDRGNEKLFF. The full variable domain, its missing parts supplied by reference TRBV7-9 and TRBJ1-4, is DTGVSQNPRHKITKRGQNVTFRCDPISEHNRLYWYRQTLGQGPEFLTYFQNEAQLEKSRLLSDRFSAERPKGSFSTLEIQRTEQGDSAMYLCASSPDRGNEKLFFGSGTQLSVL.